One and the same sample provided the 9 T cell receptor beta chains below, sequenced in a study of cytotoxic CD8 clonotypes in ibrutinib-treated CLL. Measured with immunoSEQ multiplex PCR; TCRdb has only the in-frame clones, and not every one. This sample has roughly 330,000 clones, with roughly 67% found just once. Material: PBMCs, obtained after 36 months of ibrutinib treatment. These receptors all stem from a human donor with chronic lymphocytic leukemia.

The chain links TRBV18 to TRBJ2-5; weak D call: TRBD1 (5 bases). V was cut by 2 bases and J by 1 base, with 5 bases left in between. The length of the CDR3 is 13 residues. Germline V gene lookup returns CDR1 KGHSH and CDR2 LQKENI. The CDR3, as DNA: TGTGCCAGCTCACCAGACAGCCAAGAGACCCAGTACTTC. Amino acids: CASSPDSQETQYF.

CDR3: CASRSYRGQSTDTQYF. For the CDR3, the DNA is TGCGCCAGCAGATCATACAGGGGGCAGAGCACAGATACGCAGTATTTT. The rearrangement uses TRBV5-1 and TRBJ2-3; the match to TRBD1 covers 9 bases. This CDR3 spans 16 amino acids. Losses at the gene ends were 5 bases for V and 0 bases for J; bases not matched to a gene: 7. CDR1 SGHRS and CDR2 YFSETQ come from the germline V gene.

A word on this clone: Germline and junction disagree at one end, which may indicate a read error. The chain uses TRBV10-1 and TRBJ2-5, with D perhaps matching TRBD2 (6 bases). Germline V lookup: CDR1 WNHNN, CDR2 SYGVQD (reference sequence). The CDR3 is 13 residues long. CDR3 sequence (DNA): TGCGCCAGCAGTGAGTCGTTTAGTCGGGGGTTACACTTC. Protein sequence: CASSESFSRGLHF.

The V call is TRBV9, the J call TRBJ1-5; no definite D call. CDR1 and CDR2 (germline): SGDLS, YYNGEE. V was shortened by 0 bases and J by 5 bases, with 6 bases between the two germline ends. This CDR3 has 13 residues. The chain's CDR3 is CASSVATHQPQHF. CDR3 in DNA: TGTGCCAGCAGCGTAGCTACCCATCAGCCCCAGCATTTT.

The chain uses TRBV19 and TRBJ2-7, with D maybe TRBD1 (7 bases). Trimming cost V 7 bases and J 2 bases, with 15 bases left between them. CDR3 size: 14 residues. Germline CDR1 is LNHDA and CDR2 is SQIVND (reference sequence). This CDR3 is CASNSGRGAYEQYF. For the CDR3, the DNA is TGTGCCAGTAACTCGGGCAGGGGGGCCTACGAGCAGTACTTC.

Written as DNA, the CDR3 is TGCAGCGTTGTAGGGGGCATAGACTCCTACAATGAGCAGTTCTTC. Translating it yields CSVVGGIDSYNEQFF. J is TRBJ2-1 and V is TRBV29-1, with TRBD1 matching 7 bases. Germline CDR1 is SQVTM and CDR2 is ANQGSEA. V dropped 4 bases and J dropped 0; count of bases not matched to a gene: 6. The CDR3 is 15 amino acids.

The V gene is TRBV5-1, the J gene TRBJ1-2; D not resolved. The CDR3 has 14 residues. Germline CDR1 and CDR2: SGHRS and YFSETQ. V was shortened by 4 bases and J by 2 bases, with 12 bases between the two germline ends. The CDR3 spells CASSPAGRNYGYTF. The CDR3 DNA reads TGCGCCAGCAGCCCGGCAGGACGGAACTATGGCTACACCTTC.

CDR3 coding DNA: TGTGCCAGCAGCCTTGACATAACTAGCGGGAGGGTAAATACGCAGTATTTT. It yields the protein CASSLDITSGRVNTQYF. The chain combines TRBV7-9 with TRBJ2-3; 13 bases are shared with TRBD2. The CDR3 sequence is 17 residues long. Looked up from germline, CDR1 is SEHNR and CDR2 is FQNEAQ (reference sequence). The ends lost 5 bases at V and 7 bases at J; junction bases unmatched: 12.

V and J are TRBV10-1 and TRBJ2-7; D unclear. Germline CDR1 is WNHNN and CDR2 is SYGVQD (reference sequence). The CDR3 length is 15 residues. Trimming left V 5 bases short and J 0 bases short, with 14 bases between. The CDR3 region is CASSPRPYGSYEQYF. The CDR3 coding sequence is TGCGCCAGCAGTCCTCGACCCTACGGCTCCTACGAGCAGTACTTC.